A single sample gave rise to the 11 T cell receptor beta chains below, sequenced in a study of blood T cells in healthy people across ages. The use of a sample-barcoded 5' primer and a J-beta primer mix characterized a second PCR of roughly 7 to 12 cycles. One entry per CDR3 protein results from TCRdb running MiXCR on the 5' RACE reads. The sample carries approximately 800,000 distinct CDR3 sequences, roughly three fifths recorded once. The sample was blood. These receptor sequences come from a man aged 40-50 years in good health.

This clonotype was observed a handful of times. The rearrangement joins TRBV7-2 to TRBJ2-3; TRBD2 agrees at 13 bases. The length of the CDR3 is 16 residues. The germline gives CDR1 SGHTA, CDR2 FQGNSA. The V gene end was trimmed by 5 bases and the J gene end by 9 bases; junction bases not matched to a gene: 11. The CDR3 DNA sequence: TGTGCCAGCAGCACACCCGGACTAGCGGGGGTGGTGACGCAGTATTTT. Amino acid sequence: CASSTPGLAGVVTQYF.

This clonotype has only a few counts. The CDR3 here is CSGAQGEAYEQYF. The CDR3, as DNA: TGCAGCGGGGCCCAGGGCGAAGCCTACGAGCAGTACTTC. The V and J genes are TRBV29-1 and TRBJ2-7; a possible D gene is TRBD1 (5 bases). V was pared by 7 bases and J by 2 bases, with 15 bases between. Per the germline V gene, CDR1 is SQVTM and CDR2 is ANQGSEA. The CDR3 length is 13 residues.

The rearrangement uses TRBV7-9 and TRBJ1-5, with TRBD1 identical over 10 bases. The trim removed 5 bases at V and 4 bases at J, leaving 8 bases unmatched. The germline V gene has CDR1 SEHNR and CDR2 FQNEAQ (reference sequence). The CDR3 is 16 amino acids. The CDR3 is CASSKDGTGANQPQHF. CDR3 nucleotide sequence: TGTGCCAGCAGCAAGGACGGGACAGGGGCTAATCAGCCCCAGCATTTT. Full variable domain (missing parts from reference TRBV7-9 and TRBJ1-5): DTGVSQNPRHKITKRGQNVTFRCDPISEHNRLYWYRQTLGQGPEFLTYFQNEAQLEKSRLLSDRFSAERPKGSFSTLEIQRTEQGDSAMYLCASSKDGTGANQPQHFGDGTRLSIL.

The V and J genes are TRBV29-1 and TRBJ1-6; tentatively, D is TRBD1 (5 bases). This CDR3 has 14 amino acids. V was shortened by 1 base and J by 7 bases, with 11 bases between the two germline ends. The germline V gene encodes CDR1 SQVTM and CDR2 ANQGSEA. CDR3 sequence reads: CSVEVGGKNSPLHF. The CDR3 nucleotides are TGCAGCGTTGAAGTCGGGGGGAAAAATTCACCCCTCCACTTT.

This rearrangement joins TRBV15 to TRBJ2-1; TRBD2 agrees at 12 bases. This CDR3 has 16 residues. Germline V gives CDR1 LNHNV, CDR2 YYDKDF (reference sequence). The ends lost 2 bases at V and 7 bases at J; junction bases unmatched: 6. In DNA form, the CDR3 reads TGTGCCACCAGCAGAATTCTAGCGGGAGGGCCGAATGAGCAGTTCTTC. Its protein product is CATSRILAGGPNEQFF.

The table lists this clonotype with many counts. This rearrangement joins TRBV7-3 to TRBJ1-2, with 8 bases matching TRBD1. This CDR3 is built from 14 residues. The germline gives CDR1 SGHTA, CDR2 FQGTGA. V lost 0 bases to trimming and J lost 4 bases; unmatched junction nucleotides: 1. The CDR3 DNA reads TGTGCCAGCAGCTTAACAGGACAGGGCTATGGCTACACCTTC. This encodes CASSLTGQGYGYTF.

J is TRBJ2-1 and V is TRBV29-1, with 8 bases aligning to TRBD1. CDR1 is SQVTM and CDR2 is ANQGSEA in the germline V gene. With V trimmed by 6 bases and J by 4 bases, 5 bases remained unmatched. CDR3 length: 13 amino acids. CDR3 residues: CSVGQGLYNEQFF. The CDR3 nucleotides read TGCAGCGTCGGACAGGGCCTATACAATGAGCAGTTCTTC.

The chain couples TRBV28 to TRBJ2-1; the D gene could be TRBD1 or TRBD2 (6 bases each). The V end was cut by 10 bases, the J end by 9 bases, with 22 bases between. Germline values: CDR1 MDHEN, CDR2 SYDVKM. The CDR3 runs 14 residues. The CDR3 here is CATIDQGRSGEQFF. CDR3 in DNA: TGTGCCACAATAGATCAGGGGAGGAGCGGTGAGCAGTTCTTC.

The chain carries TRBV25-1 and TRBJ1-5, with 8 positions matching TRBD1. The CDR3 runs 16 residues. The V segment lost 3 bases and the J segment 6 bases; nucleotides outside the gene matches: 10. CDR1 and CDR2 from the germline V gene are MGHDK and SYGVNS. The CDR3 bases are TGTGCCAGCAGTGATACAGGCAGGGGGCAAAGTCAGCCCCAGCATTTT. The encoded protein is CASSDTGRGQSQPQHF.

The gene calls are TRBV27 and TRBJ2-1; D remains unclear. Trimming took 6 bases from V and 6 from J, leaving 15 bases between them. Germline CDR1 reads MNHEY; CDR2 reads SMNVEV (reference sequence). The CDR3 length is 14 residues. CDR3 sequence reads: CASSPFWDLNEQFF. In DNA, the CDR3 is TGTGCCAGCAGCCCATTTTGGGATCTCAATGAGCAGTTCTTC.

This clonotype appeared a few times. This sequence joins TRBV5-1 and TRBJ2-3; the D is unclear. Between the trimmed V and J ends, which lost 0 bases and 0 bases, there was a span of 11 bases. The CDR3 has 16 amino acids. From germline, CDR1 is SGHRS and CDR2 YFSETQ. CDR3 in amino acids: CASSLAQTGSTDTQYF. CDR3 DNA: TGCGCCAGCAGCTTGGCCCAGACCGGTAGCACAGATACGCAGTATTTT.